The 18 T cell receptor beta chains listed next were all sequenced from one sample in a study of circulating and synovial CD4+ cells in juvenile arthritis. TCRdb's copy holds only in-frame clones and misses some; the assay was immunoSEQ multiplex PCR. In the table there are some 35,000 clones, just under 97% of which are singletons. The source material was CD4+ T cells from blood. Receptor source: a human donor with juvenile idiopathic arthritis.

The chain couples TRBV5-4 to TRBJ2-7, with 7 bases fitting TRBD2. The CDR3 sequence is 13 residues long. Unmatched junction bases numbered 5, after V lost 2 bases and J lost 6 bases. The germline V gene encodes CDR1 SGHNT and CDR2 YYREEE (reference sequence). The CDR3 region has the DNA TGTGCCAGCAGCTTTTTCAGGGAGGGCGAGCAGTACTTC. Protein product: CASSFFREGEQYF.

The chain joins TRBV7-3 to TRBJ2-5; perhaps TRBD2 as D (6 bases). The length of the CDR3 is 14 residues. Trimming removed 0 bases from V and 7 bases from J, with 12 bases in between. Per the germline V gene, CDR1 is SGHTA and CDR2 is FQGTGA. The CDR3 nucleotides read TGTGCCAGCAGCTTAACGGCGGGAAGCGCGACCCAGTACTTC. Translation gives CASSLTAGSATQYF.

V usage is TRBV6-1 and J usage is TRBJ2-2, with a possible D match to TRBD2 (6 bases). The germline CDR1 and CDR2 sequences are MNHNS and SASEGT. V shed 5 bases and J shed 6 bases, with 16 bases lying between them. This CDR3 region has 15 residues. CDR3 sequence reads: CASSPRGGGAGELFF. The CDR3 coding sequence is TGTGCCAGCAGTCCCCGGGGAGGAGGGGCCGGGGAGCTGTTTTTT.

CDR3 sequence: CARRETPRDYEQYF. As DNA, the CDR3 is TGTGCCAGACGAGAGACCCCTCGGGACTACGAGCAGTACTTC. This chain joins TRBV19 and TRBJ2-7, with D maybe TRBD2 (5 bases). The germline V gene has CDR1 LNHDA and CDR2 SQIVND (reference sequence). Trimming took off 9 bases at V and 3 bases at J, with 18 bases between the two ends. This CDR3 has 14 amino acids.

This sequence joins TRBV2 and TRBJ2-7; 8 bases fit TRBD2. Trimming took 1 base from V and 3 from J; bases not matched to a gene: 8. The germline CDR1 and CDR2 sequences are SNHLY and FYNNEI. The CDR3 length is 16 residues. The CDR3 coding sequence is TGTGCCAGCAGTGAAGGCGGGAGGATCGCGGGCTACGAGCAGTACTTC. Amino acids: CASSEGGRIAGYEQYF.

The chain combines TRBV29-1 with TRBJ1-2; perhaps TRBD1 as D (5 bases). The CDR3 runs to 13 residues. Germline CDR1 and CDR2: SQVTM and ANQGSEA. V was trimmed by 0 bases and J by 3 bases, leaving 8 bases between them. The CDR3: CSVEDRGDYGYTF. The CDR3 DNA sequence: TGCAGCGTTGAAGATCGGGGGGACTATGGCTACACCTTC.

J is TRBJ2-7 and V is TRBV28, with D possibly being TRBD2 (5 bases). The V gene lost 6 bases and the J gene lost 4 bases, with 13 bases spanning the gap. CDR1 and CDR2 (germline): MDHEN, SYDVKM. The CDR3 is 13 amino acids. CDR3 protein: CASSYNRGYEQYF. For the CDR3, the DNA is TGTGCCAGCAGCTATAACCGGGGATACGAGCAGTACTTC.

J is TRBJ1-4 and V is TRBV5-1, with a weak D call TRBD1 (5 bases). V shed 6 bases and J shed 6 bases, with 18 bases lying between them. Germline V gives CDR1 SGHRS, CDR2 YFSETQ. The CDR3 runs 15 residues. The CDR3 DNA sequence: TGCGCCAGCACCTTAACGACAGCGGGCCATGAAAAACTGTTTTTT. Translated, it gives CASTLTTAGHEKLFF.

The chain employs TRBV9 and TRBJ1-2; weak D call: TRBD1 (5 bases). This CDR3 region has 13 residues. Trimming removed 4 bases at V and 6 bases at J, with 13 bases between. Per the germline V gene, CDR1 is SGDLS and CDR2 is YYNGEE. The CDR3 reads CASSLGTPHGYTF. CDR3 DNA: TGTGCCAGCAGCCTAGGGACTCCCCATGGCTACACCTTC.

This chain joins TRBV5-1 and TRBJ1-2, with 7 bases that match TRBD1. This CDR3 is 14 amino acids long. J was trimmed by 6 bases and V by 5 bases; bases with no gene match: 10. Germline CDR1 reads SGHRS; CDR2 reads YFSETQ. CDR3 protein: CASSTSDRVDGYTF. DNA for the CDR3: TGCGCCAGCAGTACCTCTGACAGGGTAGATGGCTACACCTTC.

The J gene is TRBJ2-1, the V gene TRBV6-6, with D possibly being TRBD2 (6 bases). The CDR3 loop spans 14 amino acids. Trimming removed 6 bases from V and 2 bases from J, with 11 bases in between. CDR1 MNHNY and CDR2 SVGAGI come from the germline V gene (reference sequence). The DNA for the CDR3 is TGTGCCAGCAGCCCGTGGGAGGCCTACAATGAGCAGTTCTTC. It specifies CASSPWEAYNEQFF.

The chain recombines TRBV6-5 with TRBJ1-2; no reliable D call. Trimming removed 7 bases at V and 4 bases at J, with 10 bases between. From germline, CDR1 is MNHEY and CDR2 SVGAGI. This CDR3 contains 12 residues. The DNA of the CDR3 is TGTGCCAGCACTTCGGGGAGCTATGGCTACACCTTC. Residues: CASTSGSYGYTF.

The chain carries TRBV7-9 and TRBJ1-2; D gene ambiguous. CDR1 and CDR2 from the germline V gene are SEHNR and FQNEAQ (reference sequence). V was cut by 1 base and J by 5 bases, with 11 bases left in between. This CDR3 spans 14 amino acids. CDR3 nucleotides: TGTGCCAGCAGCTTAGATAAGAGTTTGTATGGCTACACCTTC. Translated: CASSLDKSLYGYTF.

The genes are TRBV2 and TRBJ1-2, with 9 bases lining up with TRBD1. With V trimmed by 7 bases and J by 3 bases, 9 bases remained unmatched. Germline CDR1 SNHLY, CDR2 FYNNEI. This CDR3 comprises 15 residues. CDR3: CASTSQTGGDYGYTF. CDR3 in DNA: TGTGCCAGCACCTCCCAGACAGGGGGGGACTATGGCTACACCTTC.

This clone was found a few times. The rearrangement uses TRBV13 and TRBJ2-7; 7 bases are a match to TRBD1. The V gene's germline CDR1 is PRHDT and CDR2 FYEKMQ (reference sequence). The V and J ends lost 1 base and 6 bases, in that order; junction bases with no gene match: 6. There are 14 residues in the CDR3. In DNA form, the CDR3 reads TGTGCCAGCAGCTTAGTAGGCCGACAGGGCGAGCAGTACTTC. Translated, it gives CASSLVGRQGEQYF.

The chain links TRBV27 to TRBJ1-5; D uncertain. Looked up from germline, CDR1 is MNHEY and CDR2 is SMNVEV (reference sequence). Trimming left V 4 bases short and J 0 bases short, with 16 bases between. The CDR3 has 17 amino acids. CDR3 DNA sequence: TGTGCCAGCAGTTCCCCGGGGAGGGTGAATAGCAATCAGCCCCAGCATTTT. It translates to CASSSPGRVNSNQPQHF.

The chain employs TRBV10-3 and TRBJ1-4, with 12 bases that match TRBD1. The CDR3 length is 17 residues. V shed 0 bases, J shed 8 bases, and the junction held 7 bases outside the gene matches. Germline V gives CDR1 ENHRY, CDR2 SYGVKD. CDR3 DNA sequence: TGTGCCATCAGTGAGTCGTTATTAGGGACAGGGGGCGAAAAACTGTTTTTT. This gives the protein CAISESLLGTGGEKLFF.

The CDR3 here is CASSLGSGSPYEQYF. CDR3 in DNA: TGTGCCAGCAGCTTAGGCAGCGGGAGCCCCTACGAGCAGTACTTC. The V gene is TRBV5-5, the J gene TRBJ2-7, with 8 bases aligning to TRBD2. Trimming cost V 2 bases and J 2 bases; bases outside gene matches: 6. Per germline, CDR1 SGHKS and CDR2 YYEKEE (reference sequence). This CDR3 contains 15 residues.